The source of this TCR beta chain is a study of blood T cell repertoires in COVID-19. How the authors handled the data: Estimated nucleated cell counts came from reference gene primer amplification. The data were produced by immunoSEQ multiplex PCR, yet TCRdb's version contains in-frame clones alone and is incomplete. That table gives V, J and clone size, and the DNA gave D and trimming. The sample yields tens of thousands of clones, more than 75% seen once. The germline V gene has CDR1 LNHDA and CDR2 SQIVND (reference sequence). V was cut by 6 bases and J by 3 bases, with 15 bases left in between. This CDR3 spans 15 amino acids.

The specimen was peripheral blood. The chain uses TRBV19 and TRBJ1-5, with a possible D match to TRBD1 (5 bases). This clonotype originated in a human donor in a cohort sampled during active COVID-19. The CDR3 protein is CASRAGGANNQPQHF. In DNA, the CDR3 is TGTGCCAGTAGGGCCGGTGGGGCCAACAATCAGCCCCAGCATTTT.